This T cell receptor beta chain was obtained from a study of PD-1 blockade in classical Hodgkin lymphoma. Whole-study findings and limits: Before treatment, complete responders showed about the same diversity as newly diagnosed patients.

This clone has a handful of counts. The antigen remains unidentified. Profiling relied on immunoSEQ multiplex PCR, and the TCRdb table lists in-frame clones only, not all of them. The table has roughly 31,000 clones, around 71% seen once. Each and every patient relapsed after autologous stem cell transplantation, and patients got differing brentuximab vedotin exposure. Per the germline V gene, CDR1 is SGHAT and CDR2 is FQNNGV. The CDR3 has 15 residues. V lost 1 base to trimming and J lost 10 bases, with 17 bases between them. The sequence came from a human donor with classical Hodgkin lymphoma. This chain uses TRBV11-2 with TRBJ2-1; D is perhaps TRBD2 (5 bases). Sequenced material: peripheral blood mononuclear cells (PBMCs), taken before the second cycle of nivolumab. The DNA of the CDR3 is TGTGCCAGCAGCTTAGCCGCCTTACTAGGGAAAGAGCAGTTCTTC. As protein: CASSLAALLGKEQFF.